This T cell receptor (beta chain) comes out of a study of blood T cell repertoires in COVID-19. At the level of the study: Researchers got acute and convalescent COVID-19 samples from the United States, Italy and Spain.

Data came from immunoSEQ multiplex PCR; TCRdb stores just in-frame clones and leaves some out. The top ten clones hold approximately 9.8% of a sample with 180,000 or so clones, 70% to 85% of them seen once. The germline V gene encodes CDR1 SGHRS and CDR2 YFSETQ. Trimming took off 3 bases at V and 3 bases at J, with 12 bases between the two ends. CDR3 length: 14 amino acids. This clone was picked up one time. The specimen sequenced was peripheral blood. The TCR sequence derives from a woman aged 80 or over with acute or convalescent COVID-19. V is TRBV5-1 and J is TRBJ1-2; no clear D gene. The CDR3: CASSSLTGDYGYTF. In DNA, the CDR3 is TGCGCCAGCAGCTCCCTTACCGGGGACTATGGCTACACCTTC.